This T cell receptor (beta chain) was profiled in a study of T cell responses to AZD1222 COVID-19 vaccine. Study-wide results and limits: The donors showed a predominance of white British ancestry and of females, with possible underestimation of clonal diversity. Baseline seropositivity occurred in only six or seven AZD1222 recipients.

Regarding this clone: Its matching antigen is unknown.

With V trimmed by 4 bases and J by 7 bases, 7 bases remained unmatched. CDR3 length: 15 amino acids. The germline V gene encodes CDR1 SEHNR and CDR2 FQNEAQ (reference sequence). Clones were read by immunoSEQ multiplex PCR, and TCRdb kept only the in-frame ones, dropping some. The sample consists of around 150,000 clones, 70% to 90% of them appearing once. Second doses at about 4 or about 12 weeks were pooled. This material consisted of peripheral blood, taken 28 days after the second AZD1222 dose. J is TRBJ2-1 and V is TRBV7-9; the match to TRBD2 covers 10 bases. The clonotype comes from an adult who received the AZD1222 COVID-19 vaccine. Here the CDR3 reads CASSSSGGARNEQFF. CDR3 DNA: TGTGCCAGCAGCTCAAGCGGGGGGGCCAGGAATGAGCAGTTCTTC. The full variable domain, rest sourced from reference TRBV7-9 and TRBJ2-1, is DTGVSQNPRHKITKRGQNVTFRCDPISEHNRLYWYRQTLGQGPEFLTYFQNEAQLEKSRLLSDRFSAERPKGSFSTLEIQRTEQGDSAMYLCASSSSGGARNEQFFGPGTRLTVL.